This T cell receptor (beta chain) was sequenced during a study of siplizumab effects on memory and regulatory T cells. The germline V and J ends were trimmed by 5 bases and 2 bases, with 9 bases remaining between them. Germline CDR1 reads SGHVS; CDR2 reads FNYEAQ. This CDR3 contains 13 residues. Findings and limits, study-wide: Tracing alloreactive clones into unstimulated subsets worked for only a minor fraction of them.

This clone appeared a few times. Its antigen is as yet unknown. The method was immunoSEQ multiplex PCR; TCRdb's version includes in-frame clones alone and lacks a portion of them. The sample holds over 85,000 clones, more than 95% seen once. The chain joins TRBV7-6 to TRBJ1-1, with D perhaps matching TRBD1 (5 bases). Sequencing was done on a sample of naive CD4+ T cells sorted from blood. This sequence originates from a human donor in good health. The CDR3 nucleotides read TGTGCCAGCAGCGCCGACAGAAACACTGAAGCTTTCTTT. As protein: CASSADRNTEAFF. Full variable domain (missing parts from reference TRBV7-6 and TRBJ1-1): GAGVSQSPRYKVTKRGQDVALRCDPISGHVSLYWYRQALGQGPEFLTYFNYEAQQDKSGLPNDRFSAERPEGSISTLTIQRTEQRDSAMYRCASSADRNTEAFFGQGTRLTVV.